The 26 T cell receptor beta chains below all came from one sample that was sequenced in a study of CD8 T cells in ankylosing spondylitis. Points from the study as a whole: Ankylosing spondylitis blood appeared to be characterized by a TCR beta motif of 7 to 9 highly homologous variants.

TCRdb reanalysed the 5' RACE reads using MiXCR and keeps one entry per CDR3 protein. The sample carries approximately 300,000 distinct CDR3 sequences, under 8.5% recorded once. These receptors' antigens are unknown. Material: blood, either unsorted or a sorted T cell fraction (not recorded which). These receptors all come from a male donor with ankylosing spondylitis.

The chain links TRBV6-5 to TRBJ2-1, with a weak D call TRBD2 (7 bases). This CDR3 spans 16 amino acids. Trimming shortened V by 4 bases and J by 8 bases, and 21 bases separated the two germline ends. Germline CDR1 reads MNHEY; CDR2 reads SVGAGI. The CDR3 spells CASSWTGGGADDEQFF. The CDR3 coding sequence is TGTGCCAGCAGTTGGACGGGGGGCGGCGCCGACGATGAGCAGTTCTTC.

At least ten counts were recorded for this clonotype. CDR3 DNA: TGCGCCAGCAGCCGGCAGGGGACAGTTAACTATGGCTACACCTTC. The encoded protein is CASSRQGTVNYGYTF. The rearrangement uses TRBV5-1 and TRBJ1-2, with TRBD1 matching over 7 bases. Looked up from germline, CDR1 is SGHRS and CDR2 is YFSETQ. The CDR3 is 15 amino acids. V shed 4 bases and J 1 base; nucleotides not matched to a gene: 7.

The V call is TRBV20-1, the J call TRBJ2-1; 13 nucleotides align to TRBD2. Germline lookup yields CDR1 DFQATT and CDR2 SNEGSKA (reference sequence). This CDR3 is built from 13 residues. DNA of the CDR3: TGCAGAGCAAGGACTAGCGGGAGAAATGAGCAGTTCTTC. This sequence encodes CRARTSGRNEQFF.

This clonotype has ten or more counts. The chain is built from TRBV10-1 and TRBJ1-1, with D uncertain. CDR1 WNHNN and CDR2 SYGVQD come from the germline V gene (reference sequence). The CDR3 sequence is 13 residues long. Trimming shortened V by 4 bases and J by 1 base, and 7 bases separated the two germline ends. CDR3 coding DNA: TGCGCCAGCAGTGGGGAACCGAACACTGAAGCTTTCTTT. Translating gives CASSGEPNTEAFF.

The chain employs TRBV24-1 and TRBJ2-1, with a tentative D call TRBD2 (5 bases). The CDR3 extends over 13 amino acids. Germline loops: CDR1 KGHDR, CDR2 SFDVKD. Trimming took 3 bases from V and 6 from J, leaving 8 bases between them. The CDR3 bases are TGTGCCACCAGTGATCCCGGAGGCAATGAGCAGTTCTTC. Its protein is CATSDPGGNEQFF.

This clonotype was counted a single time. This chain uses TRBV7-6 with TRBJ2-7, with TRBD2 identical over 14 bases. J was trimmed by 6 bases and V by 5 bases; bases with no gene match: 6. The CDR3 covers 15 residues. Germline V gene data show CDR1 as SGHVS and CDR2 as FNYEAQ. The CDR3 bases are TGTGCCAGCAGCCCGATTGGACTAGCGGGAGGCGAGCAGTACTTC. Translation: CASSPIGLAGGEQYF. Full variable domain (remainder filled in from reference TRBV7-6 and TRBJ2-7): GAGVSQSPRYKVTKRGQDVALRCDPISGHVSLYWYRQALGQGPEFLTYFNYEAQQDKSGLPNDRFSAERPEGSISTLTIQRTEQRDSAMYRCASSPIGLAGGEQYFGPGTRLTVT.

The chain links TRBV29-1 to TRBJ2-1, with D unresolved. V gave up 7 bases and J gave up 4 bases, with 14 bases separating them. Germline loops: CDR1 SQVTM, CDR2 ANQGSEA. This CDR3 has 13 amino acids. Here the CDR3 reads CSAGTRRYNEQFF. The CDR3 DNA is TGCAGCGCCGGAACCAGACGATACAATGAGCAGTTCTTC.

The V call is TRBV28, the J call TRBJ1-6; TRBD1 might be the D (5 bases). Looked up from germline, CDR1 is MDHEN and CDR2 is SYDVKM. This CDR3 has 15 amino acids. V was cut by 5 bases and J by 0 bases, with 8 bases left in between. The CDR3 here is CASSAGSSYNSPLHF. CDR3 coding DNA: TGTGCCAGCAGTGCAGGGAGCTCCTATAATTCACCCCTCCACTTT.

This clonotype has a count of ten or more. This sequence joins TRBV5-1 and TRBJ1-1; tentative D call: TRBD1 (5 bases). The CDR3 runs to 16 residues. Trimming left V 4 bases short and J 0 bases short, with 16 bases between. The germline V gene encodes CDR1 SGHRS and CDR2 YFSETQ. Here the CDR3 DNA reads TGCGCCAGCAGCCGCTCCCTGACAGTTCTGAACACTGAAGCTTTCTTT. Its translation is CASSRSLTVLNTEAFF.

At least ten counts were recorded for this clonotype. The chain is built from TRBV15 and TRBJ1-5, with a possible D match to TRBD1 (5 bases). V was clipped by 8 bases and J by 7 bases, with 15 bases between them. CDR3 length equals 13 residues. CDR1 and CDR2 from the germline V gene are LNHNV and YYDKDF (reference sequence). Here the CDR3 reads CATSWGREQPQHF. CDR3 coding DNA: TGTGCCACCTCCTGGGGCAGGGAGCAGCCCCAGCATTTT.

This sequence joins TRBV29-1 and TRBJ1-2; D is unresolved. Trimming removed 4 bases from V and 2 bases from J, with 5 bases in between. CDR3 length: 11 amino acids. From germline, CDR1 is SQVTM and CDR2 ANQGSEA. In DNA, the CDR3 is TGCAGCGTTGTACAGAACTATGGCTACACCTTC. Protein: CSVVQNYGYTF.

This clonotype was seen a few times. The chain is built from TRBV5-1 and TRBJ2-7; 7 bases agree with TRBD1. CDR3 length: 15 amino acids. Germline V CDR1 and CDR2: SGHRS, YFSETQ. J gave up 6 bases and V 0 bases, and 9 bases lay outside the gene matches. CDR3 nucleotide sequence: TGCGCCAGCAGCTTGGAAGGGGGCGCACTTGGCGAGCAGTACTTC. It translates to CASSLEGGALGEQYF.

This clonotype was picked up many times. This chain joins TRBV20-1 and TRBJ2-3; the D is unclear. This CDR3 comprises 12 residues. Trimming stripped 5 bases from V and 2 bases from J, with 8 bases between. In germline, CDR1 is DFQATT, CDR2 SNEGSKA (reference sequence). CDR3 coding DNA: TGCAGTGCTGGGATACTCACAGATACGCAGTATTTT. Protein product: CSAGILTDTQYF.

This clonotype was picked up many times. The chain recombines TRBV7-8 with TRBJ2-3; maybe TRBD1 (6 bases). CDR3 length: 14 amino acids. Looked up from germline, CDR1 is SGHVS and CDR2 is FQNEAQ. Trimming took 3 bases from V and 0 from J, leaving 7 bases between them. The CDR3 sequence: CASSFQGSTDTQYF. CDR3 nucleotides: TGTGCCAGCAGCTTCCAGGGGAGCACAGATACGCAGTATTTT.

In this sample, this clonotype turned up many times. V is TRBV29-1 and J is TRBJ1-4; 10 nucleotides align to TRBD1. The CDR3 totals 14 residues. Germline V CDR1 and CDR2: SQVTM, ANQGSEA. The ends lost 2 bases at V and 6 bases at J; junction bases unmatched: 3. The CDR3 DNA is TGCAGCGTTGAAACTGGGACAGGGGATGAAAAACTGTTTTTT. Amino acid sequence: CSVETGTGDEKLFF.

The gene calls are TRBV20-1 and TRBJ2-3; TRBD1 is a possible D gene (5 bases). The J call may not be correct, given that the DNA end is closer to TRBJ1-5. The CDR3 covers 15 residues. Germline V lookup: CDR1 DFQATT, CDR2 SNEGSKA (reference sequence). The CDR3 protein is CSAWVGTSGTDTQHF. CDR3 sequence (DNA): TGCAGTGCTTGGGTGGGGACTAGCGGCACAGATACGCAGCATTTT.

This chain links TRBV7-2 with TRBJ2-7; D may be TRBD2 (6 bases). Germline V CDR1 and CDR2: SGHTA, FQGNSA. Deletions cut 5 bases from V and 3 bases from J, with 14 bases between. The CDR3 has 14 residues. The CDR3 nucleotides read TGTGCCAGCAGCAACCGGCGGCGGGACTACGAGCAGTACTTC. It encodes CASSNRRRDYEQYF.

This chain uses TRBV20-1 with TRBJ2-1; 13 positions agree with TRBD2. Losses at the gene ends were 7 bases for V and 0 bases for J; bases not matched to a gene: 15. The CDR3 runs 19 residues. The germline V gene encodes CDR1 DFQATT and CDR2 SNEGSKA (reference sequence). In DNA form, the CDR3 reads TGCAGTGATATAGTTAGGACTAGCGGGGGATCCGGCTCCTACAATGAGCAGTTCTTC. This translates into CSDIVRTSGGSGSYNEQFF.

CDR3: CASSTDRGRLYGANIQYF. In DNA, the CDR3 is TGTGCCAGCAGCACGGACAGGGGGCGGCTTTACGGTGCAAACATTCAGTACTTC. This chain joins TRBV11-1 and TRBJ2-4, with TRBD1 matching 11 bases. V was pared by 5 bases and J by 6 bases, with 15 bases of the junction left unmatched. The length of the CDR3 is 18 residues. Germline V gene data show CDR1 as SGHAT and CDR2 as FQDESV (reference sequence).

The chain is built from TRBV20-1 and TRBJ2-1; D is perhaps TRBD2 (5 bases). This CDR3 has 14 residues. V was pared by 0 bases and J by 5 bases, with 11 bases between. Germline CDR1 reads DFQATT; CDR2 reads SNEGSKA (reference sequence). The DNA of the CDR3 is TGCAGTGCTAGAGATATTGCGGGTGACAATGAGCAGTTCTTC. It translates to CSARDIAGDNEQFF.

V gene TRBV3-1 combines with J gene TRBJ2-1; D is ambiguous. The CDR3 length is 15 residues. The V gene lost 0 bases and the J gene lost 4 bases, with 10 bases spanning the gap. CDR1 LGHDT and CDR2 YNNKEL come from the germline V gene (reference sequence). CDR3 sequence: CASSQDRADYNEQFF. The CDR3 bases are TGTGCCAGCAGCCAAGATCGGGCTGATTACAATGAGCAGTTCTTC.

This clonotype was counted only a few times. The chain couples TRBV11-3 to TRBJ2-7; TRBD2 is a possible D gene (7 bases). Germline V gene data show CDR1 as SGHNT and CDR2 as YENEEA. V was shortened by 6 bases and J by 3 bases, with 15 bases between the two germline ends. The CDR3 loop spans 14 amino acids. CDR3 nucleotides: TGTGCCAGCAGTGGGAGGCGGGGGCGCTACGAGCAGTACTTC. This sequence encodes CASSGRRGRYEQYF. Full variable domain (rest looked up from reference TRBV11-3 and TRBJ2-7): EAGVVQSPRYKIIEKKQPVAFWCNPISGHNTLYWYLQNLGQGPELLIRYENEEAVDDSQLPKDRFSAERLKGVDSTLKIQPAELGDSAVYLCASSGRRGRYEQYFGPGTRLTVT.

This clonotype came up a few times. The chain recombines TRBV3-1 with TRBJ1-3; D unresolved. Per the germline V gene, CDR1 is LGHDT and CDR2 is YNNKEL (reference sequence). The CDR3 is 16 amino acids. The V and J ends lost 2 bases and 4 bases respectively, with 15 bases between them. The CDR3 DNA sequence: TGTGCCAGCAGCCAACTAAATGAACCCCACGGAAACACCATATATTTT. Amino acids: CASSQLNEPHGNTIYF.

This clonotype was observed a few times. This chain connects TRBV4-1 to TRBJ2-3, with 14 bases fitting TRBD2. The CDR3 length is 17 residues. From germline, CDR1 is MGHRA and CDR2 YSYEKL. The trim removed 1 base at V and 4 bases at J, leaving 4 bases unmatched. CDR3 DNA: TGCGCCAGCAGCCAAGCCGGGACTAGCGGGAGAGCAGATACGCAGTATTTT. The encoded protein is CASSQAGTSGRADTQYF.

This clonotype was found many times. This chain links TRBV12-3 or TRBV12-4 with TRBJ1-6, with D possibly TRBD1 on 5 matching bases. V lost 6 bases to trimming and J lost 7 bases, with 16 bases between them. CDR3 length equals 15 residues. The CDR3 nucleotides read TGTGCCAGCAGCCCGACCGGGACGGGGAATTCACCCCTCCACTTT. Translated, it gives CASSPTGTGNSPLHF.

This clonotype was picked up a small number of times. V is TRBV12-3 or TRBV12-4 and J is TRBJ2-3; 13 nucleotides match TRBD2. This CDR3 is 17 amino acids long. V gave up 3 bases and J gave up 6 bases; unmatched junction bases: 9. The CDR3 DNA reads TGTGCCAGCAGTTTGCAACTAGCGGGAGGGCTTATGGATACGCAGTATTTT. Its translation: CASSLQLAGGLMDTQYF.